This is a list of T cell receptor beta chains from one sample in a study of T cell changes during pregnancy in multiple sclerosis. Here immunoSEQ multiplex PCR was the method, and the copy in TCRdb shows in-frame clones only, minus some. The table includes roughly 100,000 clones, 85% to 95% detected once. The sequencing used peripheral blood, collected after pregnancy. These receptors all stem from a female donor with multiple sclerosis, enrolled in a pregnancy study. Each CDR3 is given with its conserved first and last residue. A D gene is named only where the DNA matches it firmly. Some rows have no size entry. The others give once, few or many, or a class for an expanded clone.

TRBV2,TRBJ2-5,15,.,.,TGTGCCAGCAGTGAAGGGCAACTCCTAAGAGGGACCCAGTACTTC,CASSEGQLLRGTQYF
TRBV5-1,TRBJ1-4,14,few,TRBD1,TGCGCCAGCAGCGAGTGGACAGGTGGCGAAAAACTGTTTTTT,CASSEWTGGEKLFF
TRBV7-2,TRBJ1-1,15,.,.,TGTGCCAGCAGCTTAGAACGACTCGGAGGCAGTGAAGCTTTCTTT,CASSLERLGGSEAFF
TRBV19,TRBJ1-1,14,.,.,TGTGCCAGTAGTATGGGAGTCGGGCACACTGAAGCTTTCTTT,CASSMGVGHTEAFF
TRBV30,TRBJ1-5,16,.,.,TGTGCCTGGAGCCCCGATGGAGTTCATAGCAATCAGCCCCAGCATTTT,CAWSPDGVHSNQPQHF
TRBV29-1,TRBJ2-1,11,.,.,TGCAGCGTTGAAGGGCCGAATGAGCAGTTCTTC,CSVEGPNEQFF
TRBV7-6,TRBJ1-3,16,.,.,TGTGCCAGCAGCTTAACCCTACAGGGTGCTGGAAACACCATATATTTT,CASSLTLQGAGNTIYF
TRBV7-2,TRBJ2-1,13,.,.,TGTGCCAGCAGCTTAGCGCAGGGCCATGAGCAGTTCTTC,CASSLAQGHEQFF
TRBV10-3,TRBJ2-7,13,.,TRBD1,TGTGCCATCAGCGACAGGGTTAGCTACGAGCAGTACTTC,CAISDRVSYEQYF
TRBV5-1,TRBJ2-6,17,.,.,TGCGCCAGCAGCTACTCGGACACCAGCTCTGGGGCCAACGTCCTGACTTTC,CASSYSDTSSGANVLTF
TRBV10-3,TRBJ2-7,14,.,TRBD2,TGTGCCATCAGAGCCCTAGCGGGGGGGGACGAGCAGTACTTC,CAIRALAGGDEQYF
TRBV27,TRBJ1-5,15,.,.,TGTGCCAGCAGTTTAGGAGGGAACTCCAATCAGCCCCAGCATTTT,CASSLGGNSNQPQHF
TRBV27,TRBJ1-2,11,.,TRBD1,TGTGCCTCCGGAGGGGGCTCTGGCTACACCTTC,CASGGGSGYTF
TRBV7-9,TRBJ1-1,15,.,.,TGTGCCAGCAGCTCGGGGGGGACGCATAACACTGAAGCTTTCTTT,CASSSGGTHNTEAFF
TRBV7-8,TRBJ2-5,14,.,TRBD1,TGTGCCAGCAGCTCGGACAGGAACGGAGAGACCCAGTACTTC,CASSSDRNGETQYF
TRBV6-5,TRBJ2-7,13,.,.,TGTGCCAGCAGTTACGAGTTCTCCTACGAGCAGTACTTC,CASSYEFSYEQYF
TRBV27,TRBJ1-4,14,once,TRBD1,TGTGCCAGCAGTTTATGCCAGGGGGATGAAAAACTGTTTTTT,CASSLCQGDEKLFF
TRBV7-9,TRBJ2-7,15,.,TRBD1,TGTGCCAGCAGCCCGCCCCGACAGGGGGCCTACGAGCAGTACTTC,CASSPPRQGAYEQYF
TRBV19,TRBJ1-3,18,.,.,TGTGCCAGTAGACCACCCTACCGACAGGCAAGCACTGGAAACACCATATATTTT,CASRPPYRQASTGNTIYF
TRBV5-1,TRBJ2-7,17,.,TRBD2,TGCGCCAGCAGCTCGGGACTAGCGGGCCCACACTCCTACGAGCAGTACTTC,CASSSGLAGPHSYEQYF
TRBV5-1,TRBJ1-2,14,.,.,TGCGCCAGCAGCGCAGTCGCGGGCGACTATGGCTACACCTTC,CASSAVAGDYGYTF